A selection of T cell receptor beta chains follows, all from one sample in a study of shared clonotypes between healthy human individuals. Sequencing used immunoSEQ multiplex PCR; TCRdb keeps in-frame clones, though not all of them. The sample carries some 900,000 clones, around 80% recorded once. The sequenced material came from memory CD4+ T cells sorted from blood. These receptor sequences come from a man between 18 and 35 years old in good health. Both conserved end residues are part of each CDR3. Each record gives: CDR3 length, V gene, J gene, clone size, D gene, CDR3 DNA, CDR3 protein. A D gene is named only where the DNA matches it firmly. Clone size, where shown, is once, few, many, or a class for clones that have expanded.

>16|TRBV9|TRBJ2-2|-|-
TGTGCCAGCAGCGCAATTACTAGCTCGGGCACCGGGGAGCTGTTTTTT
CASSAITSSGTGELFF
>16|TRBV25-1|TRBJ1-4|-|-
TGTGCCAGCAGTGAATTGAGCGGAGCCCAGAATGAAAAACTGTTTTTT
CASSELSGAQNEKLFF
>14|TRBV7-8|TRBJ1-1|-|-
TGTGCCAGCAGCTTAGGGGGTAAAGGCACTGAAGCTTTCTTT
CASSLGGKGTEAFF
>16|TRBV5-1|TRBJ2-1|few|-
TGCGCCAGCAGCTTGGGCGTCGTCAGGGACGGGAATGAGCAGTTCTTC
CASSLGVVRDGNEQFF
>15|TRBV5-1|TRBJ1-1|once|-
TGCGCCAGCAGCTTAAGGACGGATTATAACACTGAAGCTTTCTTT
CASSLRTDYNTEAFF
>16|TRBV10-3|TRBJ2-5|-|-
TGTGCCATCAGTGAGTCAACCTTTGCCCGAAAAGAGACCCAGTACTTC
CAISESTFARKETQYF
>14|TRBV6-6|TRBJ2-7|-|-
TGTGCCAGCGAACCCGGGACACTCTCCTACGAGCAGTACTTC
CASEPGTLSYEQYF
>13|TRBV4-3|TRBJ2-2|-|-
TGCGCCAGCAGCCCGGCCCTCGGCGGGGAGCTGTTTTTT
CASSPALGGELFF
>14|TRBV2|TRBJ1-6|-|-
TGTGCCACAGGACAGAGCTCCTATAATTCACCCCTCCACTTT
CATGQSSYNSPLHF
>18|TRBV21-1|TRBJ2-7|-|-
TGTGCCAGCAGGGATTGGTCGACATGGACAGGGGGAACCTACGAGCAGTACTTC
CASRDWSTWTGGTYEQYF
>14|TRBV19|TRBJ1-6|-|TRBD1
TGTGCCAGTAGTATACAGGGGGCTGCTTCACCCCTCCACTTT
CASSIQGAASPLHF
>14|TRBV7-2|TRBJ1-1|-|-
TGTGCCAGCAGCCCGCGGGCCACGCACACTGAAGCTTTCTTT
CASSPRATHTEAFF
>17|TRBV5-8|TRBJ1-5|-|-
TGTGCCAGCAGCTCCAGTACCACCCTAAGGGCCAATCAGCCCCAGCATTTT
CASSSSTTLRANQPQHF
>15|TRBV18|TRBJ2-1|-|-
TGTGCCAGCTCATTGTTTTCGGGGCCTAGCAATGAGCAGTTCTTC
CASSLFSGPSNEQFF
>14|TRBV7-8|TRBJ1-2|-|TRBD1
TGTGCCAGCAGCTCGGACAGGGTCGACTATGGCTACACCTTC
CASSSDRVDYGYTF
>14|TRBV7-8|TRBJ1-6|many|-
TGTGCCAGCAGCCTAGTGGGGGTCAGGTCACCCCTCCACTTT
CASSLVGVRSPLHF
>16|TRBV1|TRBJ2-3|few|-
TGCACCAGCAGCCAAGACAGGCCACCTACAATTTATACGCAGTATTTT
CTSSQDRPPTIYTQYF
>17|TRBV11-2|TRBJ1-3|-|TRBD1
TGTGCCAGCAGCTACCAGACAGGGGACCACTCTGGAAACACCATATATTTT
CASSYQTGDHSGNTIYF
>18|TRBV15|TRBJ1-3|-|TRBD1
TGTGCCACCAGCAGAGAGCGGACAGGGTTCTCCTCTGGAAACACCATATATTTT
CATSRERTGFSSGNTIYF
>14|TRBV5-1|TRBJ1-1|-|-
TGCGCCAGCAGCCCGGGCCCCGGGAACACTGAAGCTTTCTTT
CASSPGPGNTEAFF
>15|TRBV11-2|TRBJ1-6|-|TRBD1
TGTGCCAGCAGCGCAACAGGGGCCAATAATTCACCCCTCCACTTT
CASSATGANNSPLHF
>15|TRBV25-1|TRBJ2-1|-|-
TGTGCCAGCAGTGAGTCAGGGGGGGGATACAATGAGCAGTTCTTC
CASSESGGGYNEQFF
>16|TRBV7-9|TRBJ1-4|-|-
TGTGCCAGCGAGCTTAGGGGACGGGCAGTATCAGAAAAACTGTTTTTT
CASELRGRAVSEKLFF
>13|TRBV11-2|TRBJ2-1|few|-
TGTGCCAGCAGCTTGCAGGGTACCCATGAGCAGTTCTTC
CASSLQGTHEQFF
>14|TRBV10-1|TRBJ2-2|-|-
TGCGCCAGCAGTGGTCAGGGATCACCCCGGGAGCTGTTTTTT
CASSGQGSPRELFF
>17|TRBV7-7|TRBJ2-6|-|-
TGTGCCAGCAGCTATCGAGTGCCACAAAGTCGGGCCAACGTCCTGACTTTC
CASSYRVPQSRANVLTF
>16|TRBV10-3|TRBJ1-3|-|-
TGTGCCATCAGTGAGTTCGGAGGGGGAGGCGGAAACACCATATATTTT
CAISEFGGGGGNTIYF
>14|TRBV5-4|TRBJ1-1|few|-
TGTGCCAGCAGCCCTTCCCTGCCGACAGGTGAAGCTTTCTTT
CASSPSLPTGEAFF
>15|TRBV15|TRBJ2-2|-|-
TGTGCCACCAGCCTTTACAGGGAGAACACCGGGGAGCTGTTTTTT
CATSLYRENTGELFF
>13|TRBV19|TRBJ1-6|once|-
TGTGCCAGTAGTATTTATCGGGATTCACCCCTCCACTTT
CASSIYRDSPLHF
>18|TRBV15|TRBJ2-4|-|TRBD2
TGTGCCACCAGCAGAGTCGTCAGAGGACTAGCGGGAGTTGACATTCAGTACTTC
CATSRVVRGLAGVDIQYF
>16|TRBV27|TRBJ2-3|-|-
TGTGCCAGCAGTTTATTGAGGGGGGGGAGCACAGATACGCAGTATTTT
CASSLLRGGSTDTQYF
>14|TRBV30|TRBJ1-3|-|-
TGTGCCTGGACGCCCGGGGGCGCTGGAAACACCATATATTTT
CAWTPGGAGNTIYF
>14|TRBV15|TRBJ1-4|-|-
TGTGCCACCAGCAGAGGTCAGGCCTACGAAAAACTGTTTTTT
CATSRGQAYEKLFF
>15|TRBV27|TRBJ1-1|once|TRBD1
TGTGCCAGCAGGTCGGGACAGCTGATGAACACTGAAGCTTTCTTT
CASRSGQLMNTEAFF
>13|TRBV30|TRBJ1-4|few|-
TGTGCCTGGAGTAGGGACCCAGACGAAAAACTGTTTTTT
CAWSRDPDEKLFF
>15|TRBV2|TRBJ1-3|-|-
TGTGCCAGCAGTGAAGCCGCGGCAGCTGGAAACACCATATATTTT
CASSEAAAAGNTIYF
>18|TRBV9|TRBJ2-2|-|-
TGTGCCAGCAGCGTAGCCATCGGAGGCGGGAAGTTCACCGGGGAGCTGTTTTTT
CASSVAIGGGKFTGELFF
>12|TRBV30|TRBJ2-1|-|-
TGTGCCTGGAGTGTACGAGTAGATGAGCAGTTCTTC
CAWSVRVDEQFF
>15|TRBV6-1|TRBJ2-3|-|TRBD1
TGTGCCAGCTATACAGGGGGGAGCAGCACAGATACGCAGTATTTT
CASYTGGSSTDTQYF
>15|TRBV6-5|TRBJ2-3|-|TRBD2
TGTGCCAGCAGTGGCCCGGGGGGGTACACAGATACGCAGTATTTT
CASSGPGGYTDTQYF
>15|TRBV30|TRBJ1-6|few|TRBD1
TGTGCCTGGAAAACAGGACAGGTGGATAATTCACCCCTCCACTTT
CAWKTGQVDNSPLHF
>16|TRBV2|TRBJ2-3|few|-
TGTGCCAGCAGTGAACAGGGACCCCTGATTACAGATACGCAGTATTTT
CASSEQGPLITDTQYF
>13|TRBV6-1|TRBJ2-1|-|TRBD2
TGTGCCAGCAGACTAGCGGGAGGCAATGAGCAGTTCTTC
CASRLAGGNEQFF
>16|TRBV7-2|TRBJ2-7|-|TRBD2
TGTGCCAGCAGCTCGGTGACTAGCGGGAGGATCTACGAGCAGTACTTC
CASSSVTSGRIYEQYF